Reported below is one TCR beta chain. This receptor's antigen is unknown. Per-base qualities were not stored, and no clone one base away is much larger. The library was built by means of the immunoSEQ multiplex PCR assay. TCRdb retrieved this table from immuneACCESS and kept in-frame rearrangements only. Not all clones are present; in checked studies, unresolved V genes account for under half, and no reason is known for the remainder. This sample comprises some 83,000 clones, about 92% of them detected only once. Approximately 0.25% of the sample is held by the ten biggest clonotypes. The data originate from a study of technical replicates of blood from a handful of donors (dated by TCRdb to 2016 to 2017). The sequence came from a human donor in good health. The material sequenced was T cells isolated from PBMCs.

The nucleotides are TGTGCCAGCAGTGACAGGGGGCGGACTGAAGCTTTCTTT. Its protein is CASSDRGRTEAFF. The chain couples TRBV28 to TRBJ1-1; the central 10 bases match TRBD1. Reading from cysteine to phenylalanine, the CDR3 counts 13 amino acids. CDR3 DNA is the only sequence kept; it has 39 bases, read in frame from the first base. Germline trimming amounts to 5 bases on V and 5 bases on J, with 2 as the count of junction bases outside the gene matches. The CDR1 and CDR2 encoded by the germline V gene are MDHEN and SYDVKM.